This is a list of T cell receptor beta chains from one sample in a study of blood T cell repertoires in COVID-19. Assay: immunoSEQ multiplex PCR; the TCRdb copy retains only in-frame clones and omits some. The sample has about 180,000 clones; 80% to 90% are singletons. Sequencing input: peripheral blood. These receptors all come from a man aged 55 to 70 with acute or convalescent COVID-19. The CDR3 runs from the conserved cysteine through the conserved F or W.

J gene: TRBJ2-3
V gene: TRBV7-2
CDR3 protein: CASSLAGPPSTDTQYF

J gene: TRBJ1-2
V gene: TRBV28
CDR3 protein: CASSSQGGWANYGYTF

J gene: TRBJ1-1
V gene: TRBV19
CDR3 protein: CASTDLERFVNTEAFF

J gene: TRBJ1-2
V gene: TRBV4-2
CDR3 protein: CASSQDLGLHYGYTF

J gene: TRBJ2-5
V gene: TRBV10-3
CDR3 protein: CAISDGQGRAETQYF

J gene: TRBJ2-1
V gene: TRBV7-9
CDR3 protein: CASSLPIPGNEQFF

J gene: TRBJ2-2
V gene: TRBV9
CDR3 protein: CASSVGPSISGELFF

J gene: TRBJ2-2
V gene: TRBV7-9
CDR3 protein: CASSLSGGELFF

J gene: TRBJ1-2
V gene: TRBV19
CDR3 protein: CASSIGTGGSYGYTF

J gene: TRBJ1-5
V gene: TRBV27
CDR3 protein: CASSFSANQPQHF

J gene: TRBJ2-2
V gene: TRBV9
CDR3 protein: CASSVGSSGGGELFF

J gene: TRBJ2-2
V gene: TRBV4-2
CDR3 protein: CASSSSGSNTGELFF

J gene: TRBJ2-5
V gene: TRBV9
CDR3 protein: CASSVVASGQETQYF

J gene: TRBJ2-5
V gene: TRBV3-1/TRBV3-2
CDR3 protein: CASSYSLREEQETQYF

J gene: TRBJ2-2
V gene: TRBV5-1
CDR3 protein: CASSSGGAGELFF

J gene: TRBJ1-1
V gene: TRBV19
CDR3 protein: CASIGGQGATAAFF

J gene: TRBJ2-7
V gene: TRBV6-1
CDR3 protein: CASSEAGRAYEQYF

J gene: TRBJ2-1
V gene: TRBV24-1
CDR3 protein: CATSDGVGLRNEQFF

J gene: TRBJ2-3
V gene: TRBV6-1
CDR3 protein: CASSERGSGARITDTQYF

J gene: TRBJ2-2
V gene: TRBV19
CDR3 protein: CASSEGVITGELFF

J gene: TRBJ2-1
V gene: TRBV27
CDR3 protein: CASSSGLAGGPLDEQFF

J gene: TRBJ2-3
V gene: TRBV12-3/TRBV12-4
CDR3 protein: CASSPRANTQYF

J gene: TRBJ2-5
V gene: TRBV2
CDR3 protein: CAIFPTSEETQYF

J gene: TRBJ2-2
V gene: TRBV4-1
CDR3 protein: CASSHRTDRGELFF

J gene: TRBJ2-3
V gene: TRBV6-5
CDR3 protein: CASRDSSADTQYF

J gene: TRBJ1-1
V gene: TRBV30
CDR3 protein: CASGDTEAFF

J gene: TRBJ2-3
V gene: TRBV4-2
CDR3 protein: CASSQDFGLGTNTQYF

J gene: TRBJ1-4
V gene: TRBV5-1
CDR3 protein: CASSLGQGHEKLFF

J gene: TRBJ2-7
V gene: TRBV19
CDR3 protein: CASSIRTDYEQYF